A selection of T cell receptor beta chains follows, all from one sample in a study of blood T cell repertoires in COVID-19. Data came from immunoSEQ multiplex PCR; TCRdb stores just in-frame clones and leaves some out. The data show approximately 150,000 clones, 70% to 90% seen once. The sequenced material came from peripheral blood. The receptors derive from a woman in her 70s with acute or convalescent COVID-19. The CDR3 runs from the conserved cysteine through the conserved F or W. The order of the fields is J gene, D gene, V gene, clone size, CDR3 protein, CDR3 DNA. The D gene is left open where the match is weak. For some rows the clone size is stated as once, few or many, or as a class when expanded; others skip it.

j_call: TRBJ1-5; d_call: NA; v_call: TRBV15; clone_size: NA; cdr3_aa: CATSRDFAGNQPQHF; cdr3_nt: TGTGCCACCAGCAGAGATTTCGCAGGAAATCAGCCCCAGCATTTT
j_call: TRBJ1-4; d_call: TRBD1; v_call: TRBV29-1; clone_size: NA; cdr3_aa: CSVRDSVHEKLFF; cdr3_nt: TGCAGCGTACGGGACAGTGTGCATGAAAAACTGTTTTTT
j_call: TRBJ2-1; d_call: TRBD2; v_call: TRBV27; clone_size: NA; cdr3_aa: CASSLAGGGNEQFF; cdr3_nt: TGTGCCAGCAGTTTAGCGGGAGGAGGTAATGAGCAGTTCTTC
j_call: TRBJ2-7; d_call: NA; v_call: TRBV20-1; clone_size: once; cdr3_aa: CSASRRPRSIASRIYEQYF; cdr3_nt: TGCAGTGCTAGTAGAAGACCGAGAAGTATAGCTTCAAGAATATACGAGCAGTACTTC
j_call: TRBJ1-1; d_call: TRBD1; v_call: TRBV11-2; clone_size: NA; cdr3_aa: CASGRQGQLSEAFF; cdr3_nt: TGTGCCAGCGGCAGACAGGGGCAGCTCTCTGAAGCTTTCTTT
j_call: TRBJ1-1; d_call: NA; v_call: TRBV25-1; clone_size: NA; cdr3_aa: CASIGYGRNTEAFF; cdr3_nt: TGTGCCAGCATCGGATATGGGAGGAACACTGAAGCTTTCTTT
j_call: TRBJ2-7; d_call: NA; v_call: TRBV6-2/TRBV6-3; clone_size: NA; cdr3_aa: CASSSGGGGAFSYEQYF; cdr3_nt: TGTGCCAGCAGTTCCGGGGGAGGCGGAGCCTTTTCCTACGAGCAGTACTTC
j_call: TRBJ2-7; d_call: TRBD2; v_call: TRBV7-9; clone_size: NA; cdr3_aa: CASSQEGPSGSYEQYF; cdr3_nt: TGTGCCAGCAGCCAAGAAGGGCCTAGCGGGAGCTACGAGCAGTACTTC
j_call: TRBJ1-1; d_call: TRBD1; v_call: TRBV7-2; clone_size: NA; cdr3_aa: CASSLDRDRVYTEAFF; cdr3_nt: TGTGCCAGCAGCTTAGACCGGGACAGGGTATACACTGAAGCTTTCTTT
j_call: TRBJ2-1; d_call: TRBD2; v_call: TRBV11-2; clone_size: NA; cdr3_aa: CASSSTSGSYNEQFF; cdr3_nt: TGTGCCAGCAGCTCGACTAGCGGCTCCTACAATGAGCAGTTCTTC
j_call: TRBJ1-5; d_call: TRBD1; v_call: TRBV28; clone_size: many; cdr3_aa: CASSPPAGQGVYQPQHF; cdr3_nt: TGTGCCAGCAGTCCCCCGGCGGGACAGGGGGTTTATCAGCCCCAGCATTTT
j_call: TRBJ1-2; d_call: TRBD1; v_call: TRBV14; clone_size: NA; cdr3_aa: CASSPRTGRYGYTF; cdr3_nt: TGTGCCAGCAGCCCTCGGACAGGACGCTATGGCTACACCTTC
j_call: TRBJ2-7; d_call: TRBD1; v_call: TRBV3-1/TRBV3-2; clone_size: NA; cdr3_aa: CASSQEGQETGYEQYF; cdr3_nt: TGTGCCAGCAGCCAAGAAGGACAGGAAACTGGGTACGAGCAGTACTTC
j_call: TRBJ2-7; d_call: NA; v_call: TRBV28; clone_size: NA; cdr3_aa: CASRYREYEQYF; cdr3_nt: TGTGCCAGCAGGTACAGGGAGTACGAGCAGTACTTC
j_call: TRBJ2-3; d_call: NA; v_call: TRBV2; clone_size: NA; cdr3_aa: CASSGWPGSPTDTQYF; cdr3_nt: TGTGCCAGCAGTGGCTGGCCGGGAAGCCCCACAGATACGCAGTATTTT
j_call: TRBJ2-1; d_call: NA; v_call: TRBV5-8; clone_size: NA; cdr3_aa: CASSPIWGRHNEQFF; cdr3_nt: TGTGCCAGCAGCCCCATCTGGGGCCGCCACAATGAGCAGTTCTTC
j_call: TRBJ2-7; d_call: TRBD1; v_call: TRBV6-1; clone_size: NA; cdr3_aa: CASSEAPYRTGAYEQYF; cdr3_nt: TGTGCCAGCAGTGAAGCGCCATACAGGACAGGGGCCTACGAGCAGTACTTC
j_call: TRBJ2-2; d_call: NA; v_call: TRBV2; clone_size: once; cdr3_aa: CASSSRGQKATGELFF; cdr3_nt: TGTGCCAGCAGTTCTCGGGGTCAAAAGGCCACCGGGGAGCTGTTTTTT
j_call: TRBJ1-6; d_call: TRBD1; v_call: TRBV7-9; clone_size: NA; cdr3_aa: CASSLARMGQGGRSPLHF; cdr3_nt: TGTGCCAGCAGCTTAGCTCGTATGGGACAGGGAGGTCGGTCACCCCTCCACTTT
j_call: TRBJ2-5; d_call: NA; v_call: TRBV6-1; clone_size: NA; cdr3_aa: CASSRPGGGETQYF; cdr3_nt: TGTGCCAGCAGCCGCCCGGGTGGAGGGGAGACCCAGTACTTC
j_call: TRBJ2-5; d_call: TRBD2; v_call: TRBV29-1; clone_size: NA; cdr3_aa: CSVQGSGRPWQETQYF; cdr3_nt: TGCAGCGTTCAGGGTAGCGGGAGACCCTGGCAAGAGACCCAGTACTTC
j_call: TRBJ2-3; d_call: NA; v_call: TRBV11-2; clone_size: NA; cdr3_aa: CASSLAWRRSTDTQYF; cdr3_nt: TGTGCCAGCAGCTTAGCTTGGCGGCGATCCACAGATACGCAGTATTTT
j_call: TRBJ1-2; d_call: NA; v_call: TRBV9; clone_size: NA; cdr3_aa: CASSGSRLDSNYGYTF; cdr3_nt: TGTGCCAGCAGCGGAAGTCGTTTGGACAGCAACTATGGCTACACCTTC
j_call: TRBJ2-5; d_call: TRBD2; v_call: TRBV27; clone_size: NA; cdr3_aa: CASSFQRPGTSGRPRAQYF; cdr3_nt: TGTGCCAGCAGTTTCCAGCGTCCCGGGACTAGCGGGAGGCCCCGGGCCCAGTACTTC
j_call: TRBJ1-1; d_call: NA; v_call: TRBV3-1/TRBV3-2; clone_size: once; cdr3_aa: CASSLALTGFEAFF; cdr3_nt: TGTGCCAGCAGCCTGGCCTTGACAGGCTTTGAAGCTTTCTTT
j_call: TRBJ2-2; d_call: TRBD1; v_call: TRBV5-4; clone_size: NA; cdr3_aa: CASSHPTGTGRAGELFF; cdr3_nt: TGTGCCAGCAGCCACCCCACCGGGACAGGTCGCGCCGGGGAGCTGTTTTTT
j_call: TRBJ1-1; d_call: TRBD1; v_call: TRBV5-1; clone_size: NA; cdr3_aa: CASSSTGAVTEAFF; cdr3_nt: TGCGCCAGCAGCTCGACAGGGGCCGTGACTGAAGCTTTCTTT
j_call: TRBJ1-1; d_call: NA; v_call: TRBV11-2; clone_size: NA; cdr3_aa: CASSLGAGNTEAFF; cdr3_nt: TGTGCCAGCAGCTTAGGAGCGGGTAACACTGAAGCTTTCTTT
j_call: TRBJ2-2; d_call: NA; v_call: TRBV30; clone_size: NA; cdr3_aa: CAWSRAGELFF; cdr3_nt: TGTGCCTGGTCCAGGGCCGGGGAGCTGTTTTTT
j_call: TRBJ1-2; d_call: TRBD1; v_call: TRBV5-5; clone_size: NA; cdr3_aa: CASSPSGTGSRAGGYTF; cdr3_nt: TGTGCCAGCAGCCCATCCGGGACAGGGAGTCGGGCCGGTGGCTACACCTTC
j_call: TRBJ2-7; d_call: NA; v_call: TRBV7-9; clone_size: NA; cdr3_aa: CASSPQAGF; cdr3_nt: TGTGCCAGCAGCCCCCAGGCGGGGTTC
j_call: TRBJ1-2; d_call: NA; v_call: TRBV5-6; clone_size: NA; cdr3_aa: CASSSGPMEGRHGYTF; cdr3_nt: TGTGCCAGCAGCTCGGGTCCTATGGAGGGGCGCCATGGCTACACCTTC
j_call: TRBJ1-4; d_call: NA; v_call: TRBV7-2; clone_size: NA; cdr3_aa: CASSPRGGRGEKLFF; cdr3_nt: TGTGCCAGCAGCCCGCGGGGGGGAAGAGGGGAAAAACTGTTTTTT
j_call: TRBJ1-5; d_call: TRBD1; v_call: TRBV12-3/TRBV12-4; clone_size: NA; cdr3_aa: CASSGTVNQPQHF; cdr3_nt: TGTGCCAGCAGCGGGACAGTCAATCAGCCCCAGCATTTT
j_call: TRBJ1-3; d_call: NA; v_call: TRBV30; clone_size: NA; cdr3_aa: CAWSRDGNTIYF; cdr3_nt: TGTGCCTGGAGTCGCGATGGAAACACCATATATTTT
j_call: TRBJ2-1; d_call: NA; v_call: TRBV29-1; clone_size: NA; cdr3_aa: CSATGVYNEQFF; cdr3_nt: TGCAGCGCCACAGGAGTCTACAATGAGCAGTTCTTC
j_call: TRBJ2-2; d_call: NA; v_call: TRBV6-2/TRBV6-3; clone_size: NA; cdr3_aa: CASSYLHSGAGELFF; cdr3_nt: TGTGCCAGCAGTTACCTTCATAGCGGAGCCGGGGAGCTGTTTTTT
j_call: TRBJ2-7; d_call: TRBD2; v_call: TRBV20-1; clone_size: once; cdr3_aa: CSASRSGGLYEQYF; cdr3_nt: TGCAGTGCTAGTCGCAGCGGGGGGCTATACGAGCAGTACTTC
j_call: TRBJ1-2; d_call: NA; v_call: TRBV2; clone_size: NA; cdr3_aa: CASLDSLPKGYTF; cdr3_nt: TGTGCCAGCCTGGACAGCCTCCCTAAGGGCTACACCTTC
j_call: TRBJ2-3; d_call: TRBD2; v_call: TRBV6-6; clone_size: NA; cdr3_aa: CATERGGQADTQYF; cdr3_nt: TGTGCCACCGAGCGGGGGGGCCAGGCAGATACGCAGTATTTT
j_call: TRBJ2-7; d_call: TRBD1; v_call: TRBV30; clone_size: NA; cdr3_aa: CAWSEDRVYEQYF; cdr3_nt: TGTGCCTGGAGTGAGGACAGGGTCTACGAGCAGTACTTC